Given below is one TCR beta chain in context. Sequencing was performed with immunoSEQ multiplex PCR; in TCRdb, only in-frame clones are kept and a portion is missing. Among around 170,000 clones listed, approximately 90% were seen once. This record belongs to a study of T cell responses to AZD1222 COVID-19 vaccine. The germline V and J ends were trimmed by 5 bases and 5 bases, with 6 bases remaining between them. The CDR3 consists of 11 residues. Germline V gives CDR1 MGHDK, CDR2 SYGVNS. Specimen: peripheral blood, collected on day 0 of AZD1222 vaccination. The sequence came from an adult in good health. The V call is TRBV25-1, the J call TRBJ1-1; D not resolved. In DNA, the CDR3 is TGTGCCAGCAGTCCCCTAACTGAAGCTTTCTTT. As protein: CASSPLTEAFF.